This is a list of T cell receptor beta chains from one sample in a study of OX40 agonist ivuxolimab in advanced cancers. Produced via immunoSEQ multiplex PCR; TCRdb's table is partial and in-frame only. The profile shows some 45,000 clones, 80% to 90% of them singletons. Material: CD4+ or CD8+ T cells sorted from blood, obtained in a trial of the OX40 agonist ivuxolimab. These receptors all come from an adult with an advanced solid tumor such as melanoma, head and neck, liver or kidney cancer. CDR3s include the opening cysteine and the closing phenylalanine or tryptophan. Clone sizes are given selectively: once, few, many, or a class where the clone is expanded.

NA	TRBV6-5	TRBJ2-3	CASSITASTDTQYF
NA	TRBV5-6	TRBJ1-5	CASTFREGHQPQHF
NA	TRBV18	TRBJ2-4	CASSPLGQGVNIQYF
few	TRBV10-2	TRBJ1-2	CASRTDSYGYTF
NA	TRBV7-2	TRBJ2-2	CASSRTGGASTGELFF
NA	TRBV4-2	TRBJ2-2	CASSLVVLAGGSGELFF
once	TRBV18	TRBJ2-3	CASSSIDGLADTQYF
NA	TRBV28	TRBJ1-5	CATQGVTSNQPQHF
NA	TRBV7-9	TRBJ1-3	CASSQDPGAGNTIYF
NA	TRBV19	TRBJ1-4	CASSTSGRTNEKLFF
NA	TRBV7-9	TRBJ1-1	CASSPGAESTEAFF
NA	TRBV7-1	TRBJ1-1	CASSPLGTTEAFF
NA	TRBV5-8	TRBJ1-1	CASSLWPKNTEAFF
few	TRBV5-1	TRBJ2-7	CASSPGSYEQYF
NA	TRBV6-5	TRBJ1-5	CASSRDSNQPQHF
NA	TRBV7-2	TRBJ2-2	CASSRSRRENTGELFF
once	TRBV7-9	TRBJ1-2	CASSQGLNYGYTF
NA	TRBV25-1	TRBJ1-2	CASSGTGSNYGYTF
NA	TRBV6-6	TRBJ2-7	CASSKTGDSSYEQYF
NA	TRBV5-4	TRBJ2-1	CASSQRQVLPYNEQFF
NA	TRBV19	TRBJ2-6	CASLPGQGAAGANVLTF
NA	TRBV7-2	TRBJ1-5	CASSSQGMDQPQHF
NA	TRBV6-1	TRBJ1-1	CASSERGNTEAFF
NA	TRBV5-6	TRBJ2-1	CASSFPGLGNEQFF
NA	TRBV12-5	TRBJ1-1	CASGVRQEAFF
NA	TRBV10-2	TRBJ1-1	CASSEKGGTVEAFF
NA	TRBV19	TRBJ2-7	CASSLMGAGEQYF
NA	TRBV11-2	TRBJ1-6	CASSLSTGSPLHF
NA	TRBV6-1	TRBJ1-1	CASSEGTGNWNTEAFF
once	TRBV18	TRBJ2-5	CASSPMGETQYF
NA	TRBV21-1	TRBJ2-7	CASSVGGQSSYEQYF
once	TRBV6-1	TRBJ2-7	CASSLKPSGFGEQYF
NA	TRBV7-9	TRBJ1-3	CASSEIPLSGNTIYF
NA	TRBV2	TRBJ1-3	CASSAGLGNTIYF
few	TRBV30	TRBJ1-5	CAWRQGNSNQPQHF
few	TRBV2	TRBJ1-4	CATRPDRQFEKLFF
NA	TRBV7-9	TRBJ2-1	CASWGQGAPNEQFF
NA	TRBV27	TRBJ1-2	CASSATRQGHYGYTF
NA	TRBV4-3	TRBJ2-2	CASSPVTGAVTGELFF
NA	TRBV4-1	TRBJ1-5	CASSQSDTYSNQPQHF
NA	TRBV4-1	TRBJ2-5	CASSQEQGAQETQYF
NA	TRBV29-1	TRBJ1-1	CSVAGQSWAFF
NA	TRBV6-1	TRBJ1-1	CASKVQGAETEAFF
NA	TRBV7-6	TRBJ2-7	CASSFSGTSHYEQYF
NA	TRBV9	TRBJ2-3	CASSENPGLGTDTQYF
NA	TRBV13	TRBJ1-1	CASSKGHLEGAFF
NA	TRBV7-6	TRBJ1-4	CASSLGLTNEKLFF
NA	TRBV11-2	TRBJ2-1	CASSLESGGVQFF
few	TRBV11-2	TRBJ2-3	CASSFPRGLYVDTQYF
NA	TRBV18	TRBJ1-3	CASSPNPRSSGNTIYF
NA	TRBV23-1	TRBJ2-7	CASSQSRHTYEQYF
once	TRBV19	TRBJ2-1	CASSWDDYNEQFF
once	TRBV2	TRBJ1-2	CASSERGNYGYTF
NA	TRBV30	TRBJ1-2	CAWSTGIYNYGYTF
NA	TRBV5-6	TRBJ1-2	CASSLRQGSDGYTF
NA	TRBV5-5	TRBJ2-6	CASCRPVQSRANVLTF
once	TRBV19	TRBJ2-3	CASSNTGSSTDTQYF
NA	TRBV9	TRBJ2-3	CASSPGQGTTDTQYF
NA	TRBV6-6	TRBJ1-5	CASTLRVNQSQHF
NA	TRBV5-1	TRBJ1-1	CASTGKQNTEAFF